Following are 25 T cell receptor beta chains from one sample sequenced in a study of T cell responses to AZD1222 COVID-19 vaccine. The table came from immunoSEQ multiplex PCR; TCRdb's copy has only in-frame clones and leaves some out. Of about 160,000 clones listed, roughly 90% are singletons. This specimen consisted of peripheral blood, obtained 28 days after the second AZD1222 dose. Source of these receptors: an adult who received the AZD1222 COVID-19 vaccine.

The genes are TRBV7-9 and TRBJ1-1, with no clear D. CDR1 SEHNR and CDR2 FQNEAQ come from the germline V gene (reference sequence). This CDR3 has 16 amino acids. Trimming pared 5 bases from V and 1 base from J, leaving 17 bases between. Here the CDR3 reads CASSPTYPTENTEAFF. The CDR3 DNA reads as TGTGCCAGCAGCCCAACCTATCCGACGGAGAACACTGAAGCTTTCTTT.

The rearrangement links TRBV5-1 to TRBJ2-1, with D maybe TRBD2 (6 bases). Germline CDR1 reads SGHRS; CDR2 reads YFSETQ. V shed 7 bases and J shed 4 bases, with 18 bases lying between them. The CDR3 is 15 amino acids. As DNA, the CDR3 is TGCGCCAGCGCGATCGGGCCTAGCGTGTACAATGAGCAGTTCTTC. Its translation is CASAIGPSVYNEQFF.

The chain links TRBV10-3 to TRBJ2-7, with D perhaps TRBD2 (5 bases). CDR3 length: 15 residues. Trimming removed 0 bases from V and 4 bases from J, with 13 bases in between. The germline V gene encodes CDR1 ENHRY and CDR2 SYGVKD. The CDR3 is CAISESSGAAYEQYF. DNA for the CDR3: TGTGCCATCAGTGAGTCGAGCGGCGCCGCTTACGAGCAGTACTTC.

This clone was observed a single time. The V and J genes are TRBV7-9 and TRBJ2-5, with a weak D call TRBD1 (6 bases). The CDR3 is 14 residues long. The germline V and J ends were trimmed by 3 bases and 2 bases, with 10 bases remaining between them. Germline V lookup: CDR1 SEHNR, CDR2 FQNEAQ (reference sequence). The CDR3 loop is CASSLERGQETQYF. The CDR3 coding sequence is TGTGCCAGCAGCTTGGAAAGGGGGCAAGAGACCCAGTACTTC.

J is TRBJ2-1 and V is TRBV7-2; D remains unclear. Germline V gene data show CDR1 as SGHTA and CDR2 as FQGNSA. This CDR3 is 14 amino acids long. Trimming shortened V by 2 bases and J by 7 bases, and 12 bases separated the two germline ends. The CDR3 DNA reads TGTGCCAGCAGCTTACGACGCTCAGCGAATGAGCAGTTCTTC. Translation: CASSLRRSANEQFF. Based on the CDR3 plus reference TRBV7-2 and TRBJ2-1, the full variable domain is GAGVSQSPSNKVTEKGKDVELRCDPISGHTALYWYRQSLGQGLEFLIYFQGNSAPDKSGLPSDRFSAERTGGSVSTLTIQRTQQEDSAVYLCASSLRRSANEQFFGPGTRLTVL.

V usage is TRBV6-5 and J usage is TRBJ2-1; weak D call: TRBD1 (6 bases). This CDR3 region has 13 residues. Trimming shortened V by 0 bases and J by 10 bases, and 10 bases separated the two germline ends. CDR1 and CDR2 (germline): MNHEY, SVGAGI. The CDR3 DNA sequence: TGTGCCAGCAGTTACTCGGGGGCAGTCGAGCAGTTCTTC. Translation gives CASSYSGAVEQFF.

The rearrangement uses TRBV10-3 and TRBJ2-3; possibly TRBD1 or TRBD2 for D (5 bases each). CDR3 length: 14 residues. Germline V gives CDR1 ENHRY, CDR2 SYGVKD. Trimming shortened V by 10 bases and J by 2 bases, and 16 bases separated the two germline ends. CDR3 DNA sequence: TGTGCCAGTAGAACCGGGACGGACACAGATACGCAGTATTTT. It translates to CASRTGTDTDTQYF.

The rearrangement joins TRBV15 to TRBJ1-1; D is unresolved. Germline loops: CDR1 LNHNV, CDR2 YYDKDF (reference sequence). This CDR3 is built from 14 residues. With 0 bases removed from V and 1 base from J, the gap between germline ends came to 6 bases. This CDR3 reads CATSRDEGNTEAFF. CDR3 coding DNA: TGTGCCACCAGCAGAGATGAAGGGAACACTGAAGCTTTCTTT.

V is TRBV6-6 and J is TRBJ2-5, with 12 bases identical to TRBD2. The germline V gene encodes CDR1 MNHNY and CDR2 SVGAGI (reference sequence). CDR3 length: 14 amino acids. The junction had 2 bases not matched to a gene; V was cut back by 5 bases and J by 4 bases. CDR3 sequence: CASSPGLAGETQYF. As DNA, the CDR3 is TGTGCCAGCAGTCCGGGACTAGCGGGAGAGACCCAGTACTTC.

The CDR3 protein is CASSSQGGSYNEQFF. In DNA form, the CDR3 reads TGTGCCAGCAGTTCGCAGGGGGGAAGCTACAATGAGCAGTTCTTC. This chain joins TRBV6-5 and TRBJ2-1; D may be TRBD1 (7 bases). The V end was cut by 4 bases, the J end by 3 bases, with 13 bases between. Germline assignment: CDR1 MNHEY and CDR2 SVGAGI. The length of the CDR3 is 15 residues.

The chain recombines TRBV27 with TRBJ2-2; 9 nucleotides align to TRBD2. The CDR3 totals 16 residues. CDR1 is MNHEY and CDR2 is SMNVEV in the germline V gene (reference sequence). J lost 4 bases, V lost 2 bases, and 5 bases had no gene match. The chain's CDR3 is CASSLGAGGPTGELFF. In DNA form, the CDR3 reads TGTGCCAGCAGTTTAGGGGCGGGAGGGCCCACCGGGGAGCTGTTTTTT.

The chain recombines TRBV29-1 with TRBJ1-1, with unresolved D. Germline CDR1 reads SQVTM; CDR2 reads ANQGSEA. Trimming removed 8 bases at V and 2 bases at J, with 12 bases between. This CDR3 has 12 amino acids. The DNA for the CDR3 is TGCAGCTCCTGGACGGGCAACACTGAAGCTTTCTTT. Translation: CSSWTGNTEAFF.

The rearrangement uses TRBV29-1 and TRBJ2-1; D gene unclear. Per germline, CDR1 SQVTM and CDR2 ANQGSEA. The CDR3 contains 13 residues. V gave up 6 bases and J gave up 8 bases, with 17 bases separating them. The CDR3 DNA sequence: TGCAGCGTCATGGCCCCGGCAGGCGATGAGCAGTTCTTC. It yields the protein CSVMAPAGDEQFF.

This clone was seen only a few times. The chain recombines TRBV7-8 with TRBJ1-2, with D maybe TRBD1 (6 bases). CDR3 length: 15 amino acids. V lost 3 bases to trimming and J lost 8 bases, with 19 bases between them. The germline V gene encodes CDR1 SGHVS and CDR2 FQNEAQ. CDR3 DNA sequence: TGTGCCAGCAGCTTCGCCGTACAGGGTTGGGACGGCTACACCTTC. As protein: CASSFAVQGWDGYTF.

The CDR3 spells CASSSRQESLYF. Here the CDR3 DNA reads TGTGCCAGCAGTTCGAGACAGGAAAGTCTGTACTTC. V usage is TRBV6-5 and J usage is TRBJ2-7; the D gene is possibly TRBD1 (6 bases). Germline-derived CDR1 and CDR2 are MNHEY and SVGAGI. Trimming cost V 4 bases and J 12 bases, with 16 bases left between them. This CDR3 is built from 12 residues.

This sequence joins TRBV11-1 and TRBJ2-4; D may be TRBD2 (7 bases). This CDR3 comprises 14 residues. V was trimmed by 2 bases and J by 8 bases, leaving 13 bases between them. CDR1 and CDR2 from the germline V gene are SGHAT and FQDESV (reference sequence). The CDR3: CASSLSRGGHIQYF. The CDR3 bases are TGTGCCAGCAGCTTATCTAGGGGGGGGCACATTCAGTACTTC.

J is TRBJ1-1 and V is TRBV6-5, with no clear D. The ends were cut back, 6 bases at V and 7 bases at J, with 15 bases in the middle. The CDR3 has 13 amino acids. Germline assignment: CDR1 MNHEY and CDR2 SVGAGI. This chain's CDR3 is CASSEGWVGEAFF. CDR3 DNA sequence: TGTGCCAGCAGCGAGGGCTGGGTGGGTGAAGCTTTCTTT.

V usage is TRBV5-6 and J usage is TRBJ1-1; D possibly corresponds to TRBD1 (5 bases). This CDR3 contains 12 residues. Trimming stripped 1 base from V and 10 bases from J, with 11 bases between. Per germline, CDR1 SGHDT and CDR2 YYEEEE. The CDR3 sequence is CASSLYRTGAFF. Here the CDR3 DNA reads TGTGCCAGCAGCTTGTACAGGACGGGAGCTTTCTTT. Using reference TRBV5-6 and TRBJ1-1 for the parts outside the CDR3, the full variable domain is DAGVTQSPTHLIKTRGQQVTLRCSPKSGHDTVSWYQQALGQGPQFIFQYYEEEERQRGNFPDRFSGHQFPNYSSELNVNALLLGDSALYLCASSLYRTGAFFGQGTRLTVV.

The chain employs TRBV21-1 and TRBJ1-1; the DNA was not used to check the table's D call, TRBD1. TRBV21-1 is designated a pseudogene. The CDR3 length is 14 residues. The CDR3 protein is CASSTDRRKREAFF. CDR3 DNA: TGTGCCAGCAGCACGGACAGGCGAAAGAGGGAAGCTTTCTTT.

V usage is TRBV27 and J usage is TRBJ2-3; 8 bases align to TRBD2. Germline CDR1 reads MNHEY; CDR2 reads SMNVEV (reference sequence). The CDR3 has 14 residues. The V segment lost 7 bases and the J segment 6 bases; nucleotides outside the gene matches: 9. CDR3 nucleotide sequence: TGTGCCAGCACACCAAGCGGGGGCGTGGATACGCAGTATTTT. This gives the protein CASTPSGGVDTQYF.

The chain links TRBV27 to TRBJ1-5; possibly TRBD1 for D (6 bases). CDR3 length: 16 residues. Germline CDR1 is MNHEY and CDR2 is SMNVEV (reference sequence). Trimming shortened V by 2 bases and J by 8 bases, and 19 bases separated the two germline ends. The CDR3 DNA sequence: TGTGCCAGCAGTTTAGGAGGTGGGGGGGCGCAGGAGCCCCAGCATTTT. Translation: CASSLGGGGAQEPQHF.

The rearrangement links TRBV6-1 to TRBJ1-5, with D possibly TRBD1 on 6 matching bases. The CDR3 consists of 14 residues. V was shortened by 3 bases and J by 7 bases, with 13 bases between the two germline ends. In germline, CDR1 is MNHNS, CDR2 SASEGT. CDR3 in DNA: TGTGCCAGCAGTGAGCAGGAGGGGGGACAGCCCCAGCATTTT. Residues: CASSEQEGGQPQHF.

The chain has TRBV7-9 and TRBJ1-2; D is possibly TRBD1 (5 bases). The CDR3 has 17 amino acids. Trimming removed 5 bases from V and 4 bases from J, with 23 bases in between. Germline CDR1 SEHNR, CDR2 FQNEAQ (reference sequence). In DNA, the CDR3 is TGTGCCAGCAGCCCCCGGGCAGGGATGACGGGTGTCTATGGCTACACCTTC. Amino acids: CASSPRAGMTGVYGYTF.

V and J are TRBV30 and TRBJ1-2; the D gene is possibly TRBD1 (6 bases). Trimming shortened V by 1 base and J by 8 bases, and 20 bases separated the two germline ends. CDR1 GTSNPN and CDR2 SVGIG come from the germline V gene (reference sequence). CDR3 length: 15 amino acids. Here the CDR3 DNA reads TGTGCCTGGAGTGGAGGTGGGGGCAGGGGCCGGGGCTACACCTTC. As protein: CAWSGGGGRGRGYTF.

J is TRBJ1-5 and V is TRBV15; tentative D call: TRBD1 (5 bases). Trimming removed 8 bases at V and 2 bases at J, with 13 bases between. The CDR3 length is 14 residues. The germline gives CDR1 LNHNV, CDR2 YYDKDF (reference sequence). The CDR3: CATQSGDGNQPQHF. CDR3 coding DNA: TGTGCCACCCAGTCGGGGGATGGCAATCAGCCCCAGCATTTT. The complete variable domain, with remaining parts taken from reference TRBV15 and TRBJ1-5, reads DAMVIQNPRYQVTQFGKPVTLSCSQTLNHNVMYWYQQKSSQAPKLLFHYYDKDFNNEADTPDNFQSRRPNTSFCFLDIRSPGLGDTAMYLCATQSGDGNQPQHFGDGTRLSIL.